Listed below are T cell receptor beta chains from one sample, sequenced in a study of cytomegalovirus exposure and HLA in healthy donors. TCRdb keeps only in-frame clones here, not all; method: immunoSEQ multiplex PCR. The sample consists of some 200,000 clones, roughly 80% of them appearing once. Sequenced input: PBMCs. All receptors come from a girl aged 2 to 9 in good health and CMV-seronegative. The CDR3 runs from the conserved cysteine through the conserved F or W. A D gene is named only where the DNA matches it firmly. Clone size appears in some rows only: once, few, many, or a class for an expanded clone.

TRBJ1-5,TRBV19,.,.,TGTGCCAGTAGTATTTTTGCGGGATATAGCAATCAGCCCCAGCATTTT,CASSIFAGYSNQPQHF
TRBJ2-7,TRBV7-9,.,.,TGTTCCAGCAGTCCTGGCACCTTC,CSSSPGTF
TRBJ1-3,TRBV9,.,.,TGTGCCAGCAGCGTAGAACTGGGCTCCGGAAACACCATATATTTT,CASSVELGSGNTIYF
TRBJ2-1,TRBV30,.,.,TGTGCCTGGAACCTCGGGGGGCTGAACAATGAGCAGTTCTTC,CAWNLGGLNNEQFF
TRBJ1-5,TRBV18,TRBD1,.,TGTGCCAGCTCACCCGGGACAGTGGGCAATCAGCCCCAGCATTTT,CASSPGTVGNQPQHF
TRBJ2-2,TRBV4-1,TRBD2,.,TGCGCCAGCAGCCAATCGGCGGGGGCCGGGGAGCTGTTTTTT,CASSQSAGAGELFF
TRBJ2-1,TRBV6-1,TRBD2,.,TGTGCCAGCAGTGAAAGATCTAGCGGCGGATACAATGAGCAGTTCTTC,CASSERSSGGYNEQFF
TRBJ2-1,TRBV5-5,.,.,TGTGCCAGCAGCTTACCGGGAAGCTCCTACAATGAGCAGTTCTTC,CASSLPGSSYNEQFF
TRBJ2-3,TRBV11-2,TRBD2,.,TGTGCCAGCAGCTTAGAGGGACTAGCGGGAGGTGCTAAAACGCAGTATTTT,CASSLEGLAGGAKTQYF
TRBJ1-2,TRBV2,.,.,TGTGCCAGCAGTGGACATCTCAGGTTGAGCAACTATGGCTACACCTTC,CASSGHLRLSNYGYTF
TRBJ1-5,TRBV6-5,.,.,TGTGCCAGCAGTTCGACGGGGGATCAGCCCCAGCATTTT,CASSSTGDQPQHF
TRBJ1-1,TRBV5-1,.,.,TGCGCCAGCAGCTTGATGGGACAACCTGAAGCTTTCTTT,CASSLMGQPEAFF
TRBJ1-1,TRBV2,.,.,TGTGCCAGCAAGGTTGAGGTCCTGAACACTGAAGCTTTCTTT,CASKVEVLNTEAFF
TRBJ1-5,TRBV5-6,.,.,TGTGCCAGCAGCCCCGGCGGTTATCAGCCCCAGCATTTT,CASSPGGYQPQHF
TRBJ1-2,TRBV5-1,.,few,TGCGCCAGCAGCGACAGGAGGTATGGCTACACCTTC,CASSDRRYGYTF
TRBJ2-3,TRBV5-4,TRBD2,.,TGTGCCAGCAGCCTGTACGGGGGGGCCACAGATACGCAGTATTTT,CASSLYGGATDTQYF
TRBJ2-7,TRBV6-1,.,.,TGTGCCAGCAGTTTAGGACAGGGAGGGCCCTACGAGCAGTACTTC,CASSLGQGGPYEQYF
TRBJ2-1,TRBV11-1,.,.,TGTGCCAGCAGCTTCCGGGGTGATGAGCAGTTCTTC,CASSFRGDEQFF
TRBJ2-6,TRBV6-5,.,.,TGTGCCAGCAGTGACTCCGGCTCTGGGGCCAACGTCCTGACTTTC,CASSDSGSGANVLTF
TRBJ2-7,TRBV7-2,TRBD1,few,TGTGCCAGCAGCTCCGACAGGGTGAAGGACGAGCAGTACTTC,CASSSDRVKDEQYF
TRBJ2-7,TRBV2,TRBD2,.,TGTGCCAGCACGGGACTAGCCGGGGTCGAGCAGTACTTC,CASTGLAGVEQYF
TRBJ2-5,TRBV5-4,TRBD2,.,TGTGCCAGCAGCTTAAGAGCGGGGGAAGAGACCCAGTACTTC,CASSLRAGEETQYF